The T cell receptor (beta chain) described here comes from a study of cytomegalovirus exposure and HLA in healthy donors. Overall study findings and caveats: Analyzed later, most CMV-associated TCR beta chains appeared HLA-restricted. Later work showed greater clonal expansion in HLA-associated TCR beta chains than in equally common others.

The CDR3 has 15 amino acids. Germline V gives CDR1 SQVTM, CDR2 ANQGSEA. With 7 bases clipped from V and 8 bases from J, the junction kept 14 bases outside the gene matches. PCR employed 60 Vbeta and 13 Jbeta primers. Assay: immunoSEQ multiplex PCR; the TCRdb copy retains only in-frame clones and omits some. The table lists some 140,000 clones, roughly 78% of them singletons, with about 7% in the top ten. Details on this clone: Its cognate antigen is unknown.

The source material was PBMCs. This receptor was obtained from a man in his forties in good health and CMV-seropositive. The chain has TRBV29-1 and TRBJ1-4; 9 nucleotides align to TRBD1. DNA for the CDR3: TGCAGCGCTGTGGGGTGGGGACAGGGTCCCGAAAAACTGTTTTTT. Its translation is CSAVGWGQGPEKLFF.